The sequence of this T cell receptor (beta chain) was determined in a study of blood T cell repertoires in COVID-19. Study summary: The United States, Italy and Spain provided the acute and convalescent COVID-19 samples.

This table comes from immunoSEQ multiplex PCR, and its TCRdb copy is limited to in-frame clones, with some not included. This table has 35,000 to 50,000 clones, approximately 86% appearing once. The CDR3 runs to 13 residues. The germline V gene encodes CDR1 SGHTA and CDR2 FQGNSA. V was clipped by 5 bases and J by 4 bases, with 11 bases between them. The sample taken for sequencing was peripheral blood. The chain links TRBV7-2 to TRBJ1-2; D is unresolved. The TCR originated in a human donor in a cohort sampled during active COVID-19. As DNA, the CDR3 is TGTGCCAGCAGCCCTACCTACTCCTATGGCTACACCTTC. It yields the protein CASSPTYSYGYTF.